This T cell receptor (beta chain) was observed in a study of T-cell reconstitution after alpha-beta-depleted transplantation in children. V lost 5 bases and J 9 bases, leaving 26 bases between the germline ends. The CDR3 contains 15 residues. The germline V gene encodes CDR1 DFQATT and CDR2 SNEGSKA (reference sequence). This sample's TCRbeta library carried unique molecular identifier barcodes. TCRdb ran MiXCR on the PCR reads and lists one entry per CDR3 protein. The profile shows tens of thousands of distinct CDR3 sequences, 5.8% of them singletons. Ten or more counts support this clonotype. The specimen comprised PBMCs, mostly from graft donor cells, sampled 60 days after TCRalphabeta/CD19-depleted stem cell transplant. This TCR was recovered from a female patient aged 2-9 years who had a stem cell transplant for aplastic anemia, so the T cells may come from the graft donor. The J gene is TRBJ2-7, the V gene TRBV20-1, with D possibly matching TRBD2 (6 bases). Here the CDR3 DNA reads TGCAGTGCTTCGCATGGGGCTAGCGACCTCGGATGGCAGTACTTC. This translates into CSASHGASDLGWQYF.